The clone carrying this TCR beta chain was counted between two and nine times. This specimen belongs to a study of human T cells and chemical hapten exposure. TCRdb called the RACE reads again in MiXCR, with one record for every CDR3 protein. This table holds a few hundred thousand distinct CDR3 sequences, about 6.3% found once. Time point here: patch test 2, 6 weeks after DPC sensitization. Treatment denoted: therapeutic diphenylcyclopropenone sensitization with weekly scalp DPC. V was trimmed by 6 bases and J by 8 bases, leaving 23 bases between them. This CDR3 spans 15 amino acids. The rearrangement uses TRBV12-3 or TRBV12-4 and TRBJ2-7; D is perhaps TRBD1 (6 bases). The clonotype comes from a woman in her late teens or twenties with alopecia areata. Some clones in this sample may be carry-over from other donors' samples. Sequences were derived from whole blood, sampled in connection with sensitization to the hapten diphenylcyclopropenone (DPC). The CDR3 region is CASSPRTAVPSKQYF. The CDR3 region has the DNA TGTGCCAGCAGCCCTCGGACAGCCGTTCCTTCGAAGCAGTACTTC.